Listed here are 24 T cell receptor beta chains from one sample, sequenced in a study of T cell changes during pregnancy in multiple sclerosis. TCRdb keeps only in-frame clones here, not all; method: immunoSEQ multiplex PCR. The sample contains 15,000 or so clones, approximately 91% of which appear only once. The specimen was CD8+ T cells from peripheral blood mononuclear cells, collected after pregnancy. These receptors were obtained from a female donor in good health, enrolled as a control in a pregnancy study.

The CDR3 protein is CASSLSGGEQYF. DNA for the CDR3: TGTGCCAGCAGTTTATCAGGGGGCGAGCAGTACTTC. V is TRBV27 and J is TRBJ2-7, with D possibly matching TRBD1 (6 bases). Trimming cost V 0 bases and J 6 bases, with 6 bases left between them. The CDR3 runs to 12 residues. Germline CDR1 reads MNHEY; CDR2 reads SMNVEV (reference sequence).

This rearrangement joins TRBV4-1 to TRBJ1-3; D possibly corresponds to TRBD1 (5 bases). The CDR3 extends over 15 amino acids. The germline gives CDR1 MGHRA, CDR2 YSYEKL. Trimming left V 5 bases short and J 0 bases short, with 11 bases between. The CDR3 region is CASSVGHRSGNTIYF. The CDR3 nucleotides are TGCGCCAGCAGCGTTGGACACCGCTCTGGAAACACCATATATTTT.

The chain is built from TRBV6-4 and TRBJ2-2, with TRBD2 as a possible D gene (6 bases). In germline, CDR1 is MRHNA, CDR2 SNTAGT. V was shortened by 3 bases and J by 4 bases, with 9 bases between the two germline ends. CDR3 length equals 14 residues. CDR3 in amino acids: CASSEGGTTGELFF. For the CDR3, the DNA is TGTGCCAGCAGTGAGGGGGGAACCACCGGGGAGCTGTTTTTT.

This clone was observed a single time. The V gene is TRBV27, the J gene TRBJ2-3; maybe TRBD1 (7 bases). The V end was cut by 6 bases, the J end by 4 bases, with 17 bases between. This CDR3 comprises 15 residues. From germline, CDR1 is MNHEY and CDR2 SMNVEV (reference sequence). DNA of the CDR3: TGTGCCAGCAGGACGAGGAGGGGGCCGGCAGATACGCAGTATTTT. This gives the protein CASRTRRGPADTQYF.

The chain uses TRBV15 and TRBJ2-1, with 10 nucleotides matching TRBD2. V shed 1 base, J shed 10 bases, and the junction held 7 bases outside the gene matches. The CDR3 covers 15 residues. Germline loops: CDR1 LNHNV, CDR2 YYDKDF (reference sequence). CDR3 nucleotide sequence: TGTGCCACCAGCAGAGGCCAGCGGGAGGGCGACGAGCAGTTCTTC. Translated: CATSRGQREGDEQFF.

This sequence joins TRBV29-1 and TRBJ2-7; 9 positions match TRBD1. Unmatched junction bases numbered 3, after V lost 6 bases and J lost 3 bases. CDR1 is SQVTM and CDR2 is ANQGSEA in the germline V gene. The CDR3 runs 12 residues. This CDR3 is CSVGTGYYEQYF. CDR3 bases: TGCAGCGTCGGGACAGGGTACTACGAGCAGTACTTC.

In this sample, this clone turned up a few times. The CDR3 here is CSAAGGETQYF. DNA for the CDR3: TGCAGTGCTGCAGGGGGTGAGACCCAGTACTTC. This sequence joins TRBV20-1 and TRBJ2-5; 7 nucleotides agree with TRBD1. The V segment lost 5 bases and the J segment 5 bases; nucleotides outside the gene matches: 2. Germline V lookup: CDR1 DFQATT, CDR2 SNEGSKA (reference sequence). The CDR3 has 11 residues.

The chain uses TRBV4-1 and TRBJ2-3; TRBD2 might be the D (6 bases). Germline V lookup: CDR1 MGHRA, CDR2 YSYEKL. The CDR3 totals 17 residues. With 3 bases removed from V and 4 bases from J, the gap between germline ends came to 20 bases. The CDR3 reads CASSQNYRGLRADTQYF. CDR3 nucleotide sequence: TGCGCCAGCAGCCAGAACTACCGGGGGTTGCGAGCAGATACGCAGTATTTT.

This sequence joins TRBV7-9 and TRBJ1-1; unclear D gene. Deletions cut 2 bases from V and 1 base from J, with 11 bases between. Per germline, CDR1 SEHNR and CDR2 FQNEAQ (reference sequence). This CDR3 is built from 15 residues. The CDR3 DNA sequence: TGTGCCAGCAGCTTAACAGATAGAACGAACACTGAAGCTTTCTTT. Translated, it gives CASSLTDRTNTEAFF.

This clone was counted a single time. The genes are TRBV7-6 and TRBJ2-1; TRBD2 agrees at 12 bases. Germline loops: CDR1 SGHVS, CDR2 FNYEAQ. The CDR3 loop spans 18 amino acids. Germline trimming cut 2 bases from V and 9 bases from J; bases unmatched to any gene: 14. The CDR3 DNA reads as TGTGCCAGCAGCTTAACAGTCCCTAGCGGGAGGGCTTCAATTGAGCAGTTCTTC. Its protein is CASSLTVPSGRASIEQFF.

This clone was detected once. The chain carries TRBV7-9 and TRBJ1-1; D may be TRBD1 (6 bases). V was shortened by 3 bases and J by 2 bases, with 10 bases between the two germline ends. Germline V gene data show CDR1 as SEHNR and CDR2 as FQNEAQ (reference sequence). The CDR3 is 14 amino acids. CDR3 sequence reads: CASSLDSGNTEAFF. The CDR3 region has the DNA TGTGCCAGCAGCTTGGACAGCGGCAACACTGAAGCTTTCTTT.

The chain combines TRBV19 with TRBJ2-7; D may be TRBD1 (6 bases). The germline V gene encodes CDR1 LNHDA and CDR2 SQIVND (reference sequence). V lost 5 bases, J lost 4 bases, and 15 bases lay in between. The CDR3 has 14 residues. In DNA, the CDR3 is TGTGCCAGTAGTCCCTCCGGGACAAATTACGAGCAGTACTTC. Its protein product is CASSPSGTNYEQYF.

In this sample, this clone is medium-sized. This rearrangement joins TRBV5-4 to TRBJ2-2; 8 bases line up with TRBD1. The CDR3 covers 16 residues. V trimming: 3 bases; J trimming: 11 bases; junction bases outside the gene matches: 15. Germline V CDR1 and CDR2: SGHNT, YYREEE (reference sequence). CDR3 sequence: CASSSPTDREFGELFF. DNA of the CDR3: TGTGCCAGCAGCTCCCCCACGGACAGGGAGTTTGGTGAGCTGTTTTTT. Together with reference TRBV5-4 and TRBJ2-2, the CDR3 gives the full variable domain: ETGVTQSPTHLIKTRGQQVTLRCSSQSGHNTVSWYQQALGQGPQFIFQYYREEENGRGNFPPRFSGLQFPNYSSELNVNALELDDSALYLCASSSPTDREFGELFFGEGSRLTVL.

V is TRBV2 and J is TRBJ2-3; D gene ambiguous. V was shortened by 3 bases and J by 6 bases, with 7 bases between the two germline ends. Germline assignment: CDR1 SNHLY and CDR2 FYNNEI. This CDR3 region has 12 residues. In DNA form, the CDR3 reads TGTGCCAGCAGTGATAAACTGGATACGCAGTATTTT. Translated, it gives CASSDKLDTQYF.

The chain recombines TRBV7-9 with TRBJ2-2, with 9 bases fitting TRBD2. V shed 11 bases and J 3 bases; nucleotides not matched to a gene: 13. CDR3 length: 16 residues. Germline assignment: CDR1 SEHNR and CDR2 FQNEAQ (reference sequence). The CDR3 loop is CAPVGSGSEDTGELFF. The CDR3 coding sequence is TGTGCCCCCGTGGGTAGCGGGAGCGAGGACACCGGGGAGCTGTTTTTT.

This clone was counted a few times. This chain uses TRBV9 with TRBJ1-6; D remains unclear. The CDR3 spans 12 residues. V shed 3 bases and J shed 15 bases, with 13 bases lying between them. CDR1 and CDR2 from the germline V gene are SGDLS and YYNGEE. CDR3 DNA sequence: TGTGCCAGCAGCGAGGATGACTCGCTCCTCCACTTT. Protein: CASSEDDSLLHF.

The J gene is TRBJ1-1, the V gene TRBV21-1; TRBD1 is taken as the D call from the table, unchecked against the DNA. TRBV21-1 is recorded as a pseudogene. This CDR3 is 17 amino acids long. CDR3 nucleotides: TGTGCCAGCAGCAAAAAAATAAAGGACAGGGGGAACACTGAAGCTTTCTTT. This gives the protein CASSKKIKDRGNTEAFF.

This clone was seen a few times. This chain links TRBV5-3 with TRBJ2-7; D is unresolved. TRBV5-3 is treated as an ORF (open reading frame) with a function not yet certain. The CDR3 loop spans 11 amino acids. Trimming removed 5 bases from V and 3 bases from J, with 6 bases in between. The CDR3 nucleotides are TGTGCCAGAAGTTATAACTACGAGCAGTACTTC. It encodes CARSYNYEQYF.

Only one count was recorded for this clone. This sequence joins TRBV6-5 and TRBJ1-4; D gene unclear. Deletions cut 0 bases from V and 4 bases from J, with 9 bases between. Germline V gives CDR1 MNHEY, CDR2 SVGAGI. The CDR3 covers 15 residues. CDR3 in amino acids: CASSYSELFNEKLFF. Written as DNA, the CDR3 is TGTGCCAGCAGTTACTCTGAGTTGTTTAATGAAAAACTGTTTTTT.

This clone is a singleton in its sample. V usage is TRBV5-4 and J usage is TRBJ2-1; TRBD1 matches at 8 bases. The CDR3 is made up of 14 amino acids. With 4 bases clipped from V and 8 bases from J, the junction kept 8 bases outside the gene matches. CDR1 and CDR2 from the germline V gene are SGHNT and YYREEE (reference sequence). The CDR3 protein is CASSGRQGMDEQFF. For the CDR3, the DNA is TGTGCCAGCAGCGGAAGACAGGGGATGGATGAGCAGTTCTTC.

Regarding this clone: The junction and the germline gene differ at one end; a read error may be behind it. The V and J genes are TRBV6-1 and TRBJ2-7; the D gene is possibly TRBD1 (5 bases). The V gene's germline CDR1 is MNHNS and CDR2 SASEGT. The CDR3 consists of 13 residues. CDR3 protein: CASSEVVEGADNF. For the CDR3, the DNA is TGTGCCAGCAGTGAAGTAGTAGAAGGGGCCGACAACTTC.

The CDR3 sequence is CASSPDRGPSYEQYF. CDR3 nucleotides: TGTGCCAGCAGTCCAGACAGGGGGCCCTCCTACGAGCAGTACTTC. The V gene is TRBV6-5, the J gene TRBJ2-7; 10 bases match TRBD1. Unmatched junction bases numbered 4, after V lost 5 bases and J lost 0 bases. The germline CDR1 and CDR2 sequences are MNHEY and SVGAGI. This CDR3 has 15 residues.

The V and J genes are TRBV6-4 and TRBJ2-5; 15 bases are a match to TRBD2. V gave up 4 bases and J gave up 2 bases; unmatched junction bases: 2. The CDR3 is made up of 16 amino acids. Per the germline V gene, CDR1 is MRHNA and CDR2 is SNTAGT. The CDR3 nucleotides are TGTGCCAGCAGTGCCGGGACTAGCGGGGGGCAAGAGACCCAGTACTTC. Protein: CASSAGTSGGQETQYF.

The V gene is TRBV2, the J gene TRBJ1-5, with D maybe TRBD1 (5 bases). Germline CDR1 and CDR2: SNHLY and FYNNEI. The CDR3 runs 17 residues. Trimming stripped 4 bases from V and 0 bases from J, with 16 bases between. The CDR3 sequence: CASSAIGGGYSNQPQHF. The CDR3 nucleotides read TGTGCCAGCAGTGCCATCGGCGGGGGTTATAGCAATCAGCCCCAGCATTTT.